The clone carrying this TCR beta chain was seen many times. The data originate from a study of T-cell reconstitution after alpha-beta-depleted transplantation in children. Unique molecular identifiers were used in preparing the TCRbeta library. MiXCR, run by TCRdb on the PCR reads, gives a single entry per CDR3 protein. The sample has 500,000 or so distinct CDR3 sequences; 32% are singletons. The length of the CDR3 is 15 residues. Trimming left V 0 bases short and J 6 bases short, with 14 bases between. The chain joins TRBV12-3 or TRBV12-4 to TRBJ1-2, with D unresolved. Specimen: PBMCs from the stem cell graft donor, collected from the stem cell graft. The clonotype comes from a human donor who donated a stem cell graft to a child with aplastic anemia. CDR3 sequence (DNA): TGTGCCAGCAGTTTAGCTCAGACTATATTGAATGGCTACACCTTC. It is translated as CASSLAQTILNGYTF.